The 8 T cell receptor beta chains listed next were all sequenced from one sample in a study of shared clonotypes between healthy human individuals. Assay used: immunoSEQ multiplex PCR; TCRdb lists only in-frame clones, some missing. Of about 2,500,000 clones in the sample, approximately 94% were seen once. Sample: naive CD4+ T cells sorted from blood. Specified subset: CD45RA+ positively selected. All receptors derive from a man aged 18 to 30 in good health.

The chain recombines TRBV5-1 with TRBJ2-5; D could derive from TRBD1 or TRBD2 (5 bases each). The CDR3 is 14 residues long. Germline loops: CDR1 SGHRS, CDR2 YFSETQ. V was clipped by 0 bases and J by 5 bases, with 11 bases between them. CDR3 amino acids: CASSLAEGPETQYF. In DNA form, the CDR3 reads TGCGCCAGCAGCTTGGCCGAGGGGCCGGAGACCCAGTACTTC.

This rearrangement joins TRBV18 to TRBJ2-1, with D perhaps matching TRBD2 (6 bases). Germline loops: CDR1 KGHSH, CDR2 LQKENI. With 5 bases removed from V and 4 bases from J, the gap between germline ends came to 12 bases. CDR3 size: 14 residues. This chain's CDR3 is CASSGGSLYNEQFF. DNA of the CDR3: TGTGCCAGCTCAGGGGGGTCCCTGTACAATGAGCAGTTCTTC. Full variable domain (missing parts from reference TRBV18 and TRBJ2-1): NAGVMQNPRHLVRRRGQEARLRCSPMKGHSHVYWYRQLPEEGLKFMVYLQKENIIDESGMPKERFSAEFPKEGPSILRIQQVVRGDSAAYFCASSGGSLYNEQFFGPGTRLTVL.

The CDR3 protein is CASSLDTPRNEQFF. The CDR3 DNA follows: TGCGCCAGCAGCTTGGATACACCGCGCAATGAGCAGTTCTTC. The chain employs TRBV5-1 and TRBJ2-1; no reliable D call. The CDR3 extends over 14 amino acids. Between the trimmed V and J ends, which lost 0 bases and 6 bases, there was a span of 10 bases. Germline values: CDR1 SGHRS, CDR2 YFSETQ.

This rearrangement joins TRBV14 to TRBJ2-5; TRBD1 or TRBD2 may be the D gene (5 bases each). The CDR3 spans 15 residues. Trimming removed 0 bases at V and 7 bases at J, with 15 bases between. Looked up from germline, CDR1 is SGHDN and CDR2 is FVKESK. The CDR3: CASSQDWGTAGTQYF. The CDR3 region has the DNA TGTGCCAGCAGCCAAGATTGGGGGACCGCGGGGACCCAGTACTTC.

Details on this clone: Other DNA variants within this sample encode the same CDR3. The V call is TRBV15, the J call TRBJ2-5; the D gene is possibly TRBD2 (5 bases). Trimming cost V 0 bases and J 4 bases, with 9 bases left between them. This CDR3 comprises 14 residues. Germline CDR1 and CDR2: LNHNV and YYDKDF (reference sequence). CDR3: CATSRDPGGETQYF. The CDR3 region has the DNA TGTGCCACCAGCAGAGACCCAGGAGGAGAGACCCAGTACTTC.

The rearrangement links TRBV2 to TRBJ2-5; D is possibly TRBD2 (6 bases). The ends were cut back, 4 bases at V and 1 base at J, with 10 bases in the middle. This CDR3 spans 14 amino acids. Germline CDR1 reads SNHLY; CDR2 reads FYNNEI. The CDR3 DNA follows: TGTGCCAGCAGTGTTGCTAGCGTCCAAGAGACCCAGTACTTC. Translated: CASSVASVQETQYF.

Concerning this clone itself: Distinct nucleotide sequences in the sample also encode this CDR3. The rearrangement links TRBV2 to TRBJ2-7, with a tentative D call TRBD2 (5 bases). V dropped 5 bases and J dropped 1 base, with 9 bases sitting between them. The CDR3 loop spans 13 amino acids. Per the germline V gene, CDR1 is SNHLY and CDR2 is FYNNEI. CDR3: CASSTGVSYEQYF. The DNA for the CDR3 is TGTGCCAGCAGTACCGGGGTATCCTACGAGCAGTACTTC.

The rearrangement uses TRBV5-3 and TRBJ1-1; TRBD1 matches at 7 bases. TRBV5-3 is known as an ORF, though its function is uncertain. The junction had 0 bases not matched to a gene; V was cut back by 6 bases and J by 4 bases. CDR3 size: 11 residues. The CDR3 DNA reads as TGTGCCAGAACAGGGGGCACTGAAGCTTTCTTT. This gives the protein CARTGGTEAFF.